This T cell receptor beta chain emerged from a study of blood T cell repertoires in COVID-19. The repertoire was sequenced with immunoSEQ multiplex PCR; TCRdb's copy has only in-frame clones and lacks some. This table holds about 190,000 clones, 82% found once. Only a few counts were recorded for this clone. Participant-given clinical history determined each cohort assignment. The CDR3 loop spans 17 amino acids. The V and J ends lost 2 bases and 2 bases respectively, with 14 bases between them. The TCR originated in a woman aged 60 to 75 with acute COVID-19. V usage is TRBV5-3 and J usage is TRBJ2-6; no clear D gene. TRBV5-3 counts as an open reading frame of uncertain function. The sequenced material came from PBMCs or T cells enriched from blood (not recorded which). CDR3 residues: CARSFQLPGAGANVLTF. CDR3 DNA: TGTGCCAGAAGCTTTCAACTACCGGGTGCTGGGGCCAACGTCCTGACTTTC.